Detailed here is one T cell receptor (beta chain). No count is logged; frequency rates this clonotype as medium-sized (0.01 to 0.1%). Its cognate antigen has yet to be identified. The data belong to a study of CD8 T cells in cerebrospinal fluid in Alzheimer's disease (dated by TCRdb to 2018 to 2020). Notes on the research overall: CSF T cell clonal expansion was assessed with two single-cell approaches: plate-based nested PCR sequencing and droplet-based sequencing. This study tested whether clonally expanded T cells could be found in cerebrospinal fluid from healthy elderly individuals and from patients with neurodegenerative disease. The droplet-based CSF comparison of patients and controls included 10 or so healthy controls (10,876 cells) and 10 or so patients with MCI or Alzheimer's disease (around 9,700 cells). CSF gene-expression analysis, which included Parkinson's disease patients, covered about two dozen samples in total.

Library prep was done by 10x single-cell sequencing. Profiling of CSF cells was done with 10X Genomics single-cell V(D)J and 5' gene-expression libraries. An Illumina NextSeq550 was used to sequence CSF single-cell TCR libraries. The study's own analysis went as follows. V(D)J reads were aligned to the vdj-GRCh38 alts ensemble 2.0.0 reference and processed with the Cell Ranger vdj pipeline. Clonotypes were defined as cell barcodes sharing the same set of productive CDR3 nucleotide sequences. To link clonality with transcriptional profiles, clonotype information was added to the Seurat v3.0 gene-expression metadata. Exclusion was applied to CSF cells with more than 1,800 genes, more than 7,500 UMIs or more than 10% mitochondrial reads. To identify TCRs with known antigen specificity, CDR3-beta sequences were compared against VDJdb. The network analysis of clone sharing was performed with the R package qgraph and was limited to TCRs that had complete alpha and beta chains. One entry per CDR3 protein sequence results from the TCRdb reprocessing of the reads, with DNA left out. None of the V and J calls come from the authors' own analysis; TCRdb made them. This sample's table lists more than 1,000 distinct CDR3 sequences. Roughly a tenth of the sample goes to the ten largest clones.

General study outcomes and caveats: The largest CSF clone made up a higher percentage of TCRs in patients with MCI or Alzheimer's disease than in controls. The authors cautioned that detecting EBV-specific TCRs in CSF does not establish a causal link between EBV and Alzheimer's disease. In pooled data, a highly expanded clone (at least 3% of TCRs) occurred in 1 of 10 healthy subjects versus most of the 6 Alzheimer's patients. The EBV-specific clones were neither the most highly expanded clones nor enriched among patients. Only samples with detectable clones (around 11 healthy, 5 MCI, 5 AD, 6 PD) were included in the overall clonality comparison.

None of the participants had acute infectious disease, and every participant was in good physical condition. Neurodegeneration in patients was confirmed with biomarkers including neurofilament, amyloid-beta and tau. Live CSF cells for droplet-based sequencing were sorted with a live/dead marker. To pellet immune cells, CSF obtained by lumbar puncture was centrifuged at 300g. CSF samples were checked for red blood cells, and any sample contaminated with blood was excluded. CSF cells were cryopreserved by placing the cells in freezing medium, freezing the cells overnight at -80 degrees C, and then storing the cells in liquid nitrogen. Before analysis, CSF samples were kept in storage for less than seven months. Sequences were obtained from cerebrospinal fluid. This receptor was obtained from a human donor with mild cognitive impairment.

The CDR3 here reads CASSPGTGFSGANVLTF. The V gene is TRBV4-1 and the J gene is TRBJ2-6; lacking DNA, the TRBD1 call made by TCRdb goes unchecked. CDR1 MGHRA and CDR2 YSYEKL were looked up in the germline V gene. Its CDR3 holds 17 amino acids, cysteine through phenylalanine. No DNA sequence is on record.